The rows below give T cell receptor beta chains drawn from one sample of a study of shared clonotypes between healthy human individuals. Sequencing was performed with immunoSEQ multiplex PCR; in TCRdb, only in-frame clones are kept and a portion is missing. The repertoire holds 2 million to 2.5 million clones, with nearly 97% as singletons. Sequenced input: naive CD4+ T cells sorted from blood. These receptors all come from a man aged 18 to 30 in good health. Each CDR3 is given with its conserved first and last residue. The order of the fields is V gene, J gene, clone size, D gene, CDR3 length, CDR3 DNA, CDR3 protein. D genes are given only for firm matches. Clone size appears in some rows only: once, few, many, or a class for an expanded clone.

V gene: TRBV5-1; J gene: TRBJ2-7; clone size: NA; D gene: NA; CDR3 length: 13; CDR3 DNA: TGCGCCAGCAGCTTAGGTGACAAGCCCGAGCAGTACTTC; CDR3 protein: CASSLGDKPEQYF
V gene: TRBV6-5; J gene: TRBJ1-6; clone size: NA; D gene: NA; CDR3 length: 15; CDR3 DNA: TGTGCCAGCAATTCCCTCAGCTCCTATAATTCACCCCTCCACTTT; CDR3 protein: CASNSLSSYNSPLHF
V gene: TRBV11-2; J gene: TRBJ2-1; clone size: NA; D gene: NA; CDR3 length: 12; CDR3 DNA: TGTGCCAGCAGCTTAGGGGTTAATGAGCAGTTCTTC; CDR3 protein: CASSLGVNEQFF
V gene: TRBV6-5; J gene: TRBJ2-7; clone size: NA; D gene: TRBD1; CDR3 length: 15; CDR3 DNA: TGTGCCAGCAGTTATAGGGGACAGGGGGCCTACGAGCAGTACTTC; CDR3 protein: CASSYRGQGAYEQYF
V gene: TRBV2; J gene: TRBJ2-3; clone size: NA; D gene: TRBD2; CDR3 length: 18; CDR3 DNA: TGTGCCAGCACCCTGGCGCTAGCGGGGGGTCCGTACACAGATACGCAGTATTTT; CDR3 protein: CASTLALAGGPYTDTQYF
V gene: TRBV27; J gene: TRBJ1-6; clone size: once; D gene: TRBD1; CDR3 length: 16; CDR3 DNA: TGTGCCAGCAGTCCGCACCGGGACAGGGCAAACTCACCCCTCCACTTT; CDR3 protein: CASSPHRDRANSPLHF
V gene: TRBV18; J gene: TRBJ2-5; clone size: NA; D gene: NA; CDR3 length: 15; CDR3 DNA: TGTGCCAGCTCACAGACACAGGCCGGTGGAGAGACCCAGTACTTC; CDR3 protein: CASSQTQAGGETQYF
V gene: TRBV5-4; J gene: TRBJ2-1; clone size: NA; D gene: TRBD2; CDR3 length: 16; CDR3 DNA: TGTGCCAGCAGCTTGGCCGGACTAGCGGGAAGCAATGAGCAGTTCTTC; CDR3 protein: CASSLAGLAGSNEQFF
V gene: TRBV11-1; J gene: TRBJ2-7; clone size: NA; D gene: NA; CDR3 length: 14; CDR3 DNA: TGTGCCAGCAGCTTAGACTTAGGGATCTACGAGCAGTACTTC; CDR3 protein: CASSLDLGIYEQYF
V gene: TRBV19; J gene: TRBJ2-3; clone size: NA; D gene: NA; CDR3 length: 14; CDR3 DNA: TGTGCCAGTAGTATAGTATACAGTACAGATACGCAGTATTTT; CDR3 protein: CASSIVYSTDTQYF
V gene: TRBV5-1; J gene: TRBJ2-1; clone size: NA; D gene: TRBD1; CDR3 length: 16; CDR3 DNA: TGCGCCAGCAGCCCAGGACAGGGGGCGGGTTACAATGAGCAGTTCTTC; CDR3 protein: CASSPGQGAGYNEQFF
V gene: TRBV6-6; J gene: TRBJ2-3; clone size: NA; D gene: NA; CDR3 length: 15; CDR3 DNA: TGTGCCAGCAGTTACGGGAGAACTAGCACAGATACGCAGTATTTT; CDR3 protein: CASSYGRTSTDTQYF
V gene: TRBV11-2; J gene: TRBJ2-2; clone size: NA; D gene: TRBD2; CDR3 length: 15; CDR3 DNA: TGTGCCAGCAGCCCTAGCGGGGGAAAAATCGGGGAGCTGTTTTTT; CDR3 protein: CASSPSGGKIGELFF
V gene: TRBV11-2; J gene: TRBJ2-7; clone size: NA; D gene: NA; CDR3 length: 15; CDR3 DNA: TGTGCCAGCAGCTTAGGGCCTGAGGGGCTGGGGGAGCAGTACTTC; CDR3 protein: CASSLGPEGLGEQYF
V gene: TRBV2; J gene: TRBJ1-2; clone size: NA; D gene: NA; CDR3 length: 13; CDR3 DNA: TGTGCCAGCAGAGTACAGGGATCGGATGGCTACACCTTC; CDR3 protein: CASRVQGSDGYTF
V gene: TRBV19; J gene: TRBJ1-6; clone size: NA; D gene: NA; CDR3 length: 14; CDR3 DNA: TGTGCCAGTAGTACAGAGGGGCTTAATTCACCCCTCCACTTT; CDR3 protein: CASSTEGLNSPLHF
V gene: TRBV7-6; J gene: TRBJ2-5; clone size: NA; D gene: NA; CDR3 length: 14; CDR3 DNA: TGTGCCAGCAGCCCGACAGCGCAACAAGAGACCCAGTACTTC; CDR3 protein: CASSPTAQQETQYF
V gene: TRBV25-1; J gene: TRBJ2-5; clone size: NA; D gene: NA; CDR3 length: 14; CDR3 DNA: TGTGCCAGCAGTGTAGAGGGGTACCAAGAGACCCAGTACTTC; CDR3 protein: CASSVEGYQETQYF